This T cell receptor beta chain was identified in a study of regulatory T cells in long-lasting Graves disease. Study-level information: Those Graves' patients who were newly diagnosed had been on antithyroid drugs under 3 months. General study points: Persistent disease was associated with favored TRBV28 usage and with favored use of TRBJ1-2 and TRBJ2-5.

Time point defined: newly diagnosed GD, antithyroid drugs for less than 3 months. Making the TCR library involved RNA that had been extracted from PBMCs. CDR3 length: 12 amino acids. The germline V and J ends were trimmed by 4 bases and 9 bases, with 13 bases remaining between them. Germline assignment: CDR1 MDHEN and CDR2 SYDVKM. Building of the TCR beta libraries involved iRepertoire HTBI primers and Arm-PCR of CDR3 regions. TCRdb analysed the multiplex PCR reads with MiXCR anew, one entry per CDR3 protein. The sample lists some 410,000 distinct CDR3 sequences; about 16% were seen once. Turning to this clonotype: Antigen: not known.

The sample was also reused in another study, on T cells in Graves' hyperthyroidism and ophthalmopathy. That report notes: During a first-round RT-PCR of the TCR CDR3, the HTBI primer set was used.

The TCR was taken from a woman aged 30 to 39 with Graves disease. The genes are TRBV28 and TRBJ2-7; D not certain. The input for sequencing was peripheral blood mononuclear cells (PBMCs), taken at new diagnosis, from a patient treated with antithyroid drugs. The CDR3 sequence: CASSSVQLRQYF. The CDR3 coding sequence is TGTGCCAGCAGTTCCGTTCAGCTTAGGCAGTACTTC.